This T cell receptor beta chain emerged from a study of beta chain features in type 1 diabetes. Study overall: Age and gender were similar between patients and healthy donors, as were cell yields. Study-level findings and limits: Moderate but significant shortening of TCRB CDR3s was recorded in all four CD4+ subsets from Type 1 diabetes patients. PCR might pick shorter templates more often, in the same way for patients and controls.

cDNA synthesis used the whole RNA isolate, giving expressed TCRB sequences. Naive, central memory and regulatory T cell samples averaged approximately 3.9 million immunoSEQ reads each. Generated by immunoSEQ multiplex PCR, the TCRdb table keeps only in-frame clones and is missing some. The sample has 130,000 or so clones, 17% seen once. V lost 4 bases to trimming and J lost 5 bases, with 15 bases between them. The CDR3 spans 14 residues. CDR1 and CDR2 (germline): SGHRS, YFSETQ. In its sample, this clone was seen a few times. Its antigen is as yet unknown. Sequencing used central memory CD4+ T cells from blood. The clonotype originates from a man aged 18 to 29 with type 1 diabetes. This rearrangement joins TRBV5-1 to TRBJ2-5; D is possibly TRBD1 (6 bases). In nucleotides, the CDR3 is TGCGCCAGCAGCGGGGACGTTACAGGGGAGACCCAGTACTTC. This codes for CASSGDVTGETQYF.